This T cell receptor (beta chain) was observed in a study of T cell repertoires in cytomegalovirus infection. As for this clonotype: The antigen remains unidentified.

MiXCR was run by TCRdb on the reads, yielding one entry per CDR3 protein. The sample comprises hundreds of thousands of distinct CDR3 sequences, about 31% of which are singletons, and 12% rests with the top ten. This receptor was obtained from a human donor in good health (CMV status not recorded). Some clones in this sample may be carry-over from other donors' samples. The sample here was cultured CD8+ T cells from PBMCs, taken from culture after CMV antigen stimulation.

The DNA of the CDR3 is TGTGCCAGCAGCTTAATTAGTGGCCAAGAGGCAGATACGCAGTATTTT. Translated: CASSLISGQEADTQYF. The chain is built from TRBV7-8 and TRBJ2-3; unclear D gene. V gave up 2 bases and J gave up 4 bases, with 16 bases separating them. The germline gives CDR1 SGHVS, CDR2 FQNEAQ. There are 16 residues in the CDR3.